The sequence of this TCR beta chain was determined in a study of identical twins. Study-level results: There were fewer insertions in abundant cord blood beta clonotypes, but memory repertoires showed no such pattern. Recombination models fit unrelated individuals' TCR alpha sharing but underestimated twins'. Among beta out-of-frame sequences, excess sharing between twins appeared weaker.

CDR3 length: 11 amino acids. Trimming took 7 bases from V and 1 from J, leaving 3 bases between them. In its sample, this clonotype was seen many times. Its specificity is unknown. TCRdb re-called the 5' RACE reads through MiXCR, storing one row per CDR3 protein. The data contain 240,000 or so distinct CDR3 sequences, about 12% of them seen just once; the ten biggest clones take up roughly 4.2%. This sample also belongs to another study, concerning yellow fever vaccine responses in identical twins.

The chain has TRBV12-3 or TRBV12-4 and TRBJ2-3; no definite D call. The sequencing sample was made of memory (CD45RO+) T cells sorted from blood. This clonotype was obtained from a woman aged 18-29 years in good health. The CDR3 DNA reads TGTGCCAGCACCCGCACAGATACGCAGTATTTT. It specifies CASTRTDTQYF.